Following are 9 T cell receptor beta chains from one sample sequenced in a study of T cell changes during pregnancy in multiple sclerosis. This table comes from immunoSEQ multiplex PCR, and its TCRdb copy is limited to in-frame clones, with some not included. The sample has 50,000 to 80,000 clones; roughly 91% are singletons. The material sequenced was CD8+ T cells from peripheral blood mononuclear cells, taken before pregnancy. These receptors were obtained from a female donor with multiple sclerosis, enrolled in a pregnancy study.

The rearrangement links TRBV11-2 to TRBJ1-1; D unresolved. This CDR3 is 14 amino acids long. CDR1 and CDR2 (germline): SGHAT, FQNNGV. Trimming left V 1 base short and J 3 bases short, with 9 bases between. CDR3 protein: CASSLAPRDTEAFF. CDR3 DNA: TGTGCCAGCAGCTTAGCCCCGAGGGACACTGAAGCTTTCTTT.

V and J are TRBV13 and TRBJ2-7; D might be TRBD1 (5 bases). The CDR3 is 15 amino acids. Germline CDR1 is PRHDT and CDR2 is FYEKMQ (reference sequence). V was pared by 3 bases and J by 0 bases, with 12 bases between. CDR3 protein: CASSFRDRSSYEQYF. CDR3 bases: TGTGCCAGCAGCTTCAGGGATCGGAGCTCCTACGAGCAGTACTTC. The full variable domain, completed using reference TRBV13 and TRBJ2-7, is AAGVIQSPRHLIKEKRETATLKCYPIPRHDTVYWYQQGPGQDPQFLISFYEKMQSDKGSIPDRFSAQQFSDYHSELNMSSLELGDSALYFCASSFRDRSSYEQYFGPGTRLTVT.

This sequence joins TRBV18 and TRBJ2-5; D unresolved. Trimming removed 3 bases from V and 3 bases from J, with 8 bases in between. CDR3 length: 13 residues. Germline V lookup: CDR1 KGHSH, CDR2 LQKENI. The DNA for the CDR3 is TGTGCCAGCTCACCCACCGGAGAAGAGACCCAGTACTTC. Its protein is CASSPTGEETQYF.

The chain couples TRBV27 to TRBJ1-2; TRBD1 might be the D (5 bases). The length of the CDR3 is 16 residues. Germline CDR1 is MNHEY and CDR2 is SMNVEV (reference sequence). Trimming took off 3 bases at V and 4 bases at J, with 18 bases between the two ends. This CDR3 is CASSFLDSGNLYGYTF. In DNA form, the CDR3 reads TGTGCCAGCAGTTTTTTGGATTCAGGGAACCTCTATGGCTACACCTTC.

A remark on this clone: The same CDR3 is also encoded by other DNA sequences in this sample. This rearrangement joins TRBV9 to TRBJ2-7, with TRBD1 matching over 7 bases. The CDR3 runs to 14 residues. V gave up 2 bases and J gave up 0 bases; unmatched junction bases: 2. Germline V gene sequence: CDR1 SGDLS, CDR2 YYNGEE. The CDR3 is CASSVGDSSYEQYF. The CDR3 DNA sequence: TGTGCCAGCAGCGTGGGGGACAGCTCCTACGAGCAGTACTTC.

The chain couples TRBV19 to TRBJ2-7, with 8 bases fitting TRBD1. The trim removed 0 bases at V and 4 bases at J, leaving 11 bases unmatched. This CDR3 contains 17 residues. Germline CDR1 LNHDA, CDR2 SQIVND (reference sequence). The chain's CDR3 is CASSIEGATGAQYEQYF. In DNA form, the CDR3 reads TGTGCCAGTAGTATAGAAGGGGCGACAGGGGCGCAGTACGAGCAGTACTTC. Variable domain in full (rest from reference TRBV19 and TRBJ2-7): DGGITQSPKYLFRKEGQNVTLSCEQNLNHDAMYWYRQDPGQGLRLIYYSQIVNDFQKGDIAEGYSVSREKKESFPLTVTSAQKNPTAFYLCASSIEGATGAQYEQYFGPGTRLTVT.

The rearrangement uses TRBV6-1 and TRBJ1-4, with D possibly matching TRBD1 (5 bases). Looked up from germline, CDR1 is MNHNS and CDR2 is SASEGT. V was trimmed by 2 bases and J by 5 bases, leaving 21 bases between them. This CDR3 is 18 amino acids long. This CDR3 reads CASSEREEGETVNEKLFF. For the CDR3, the DNA is TGTGCCAGCAGTGAACGGGAGGAGGGAGAGACAGTGAATGAAAAACTGTTTTTT.

This chain uses TRBV7-8 with TRBJ2-5; D ambiguous. Germline V gene data show CDR1 as SGHVS and CDR2 as FQNEAQ. V lost 1 base and J 1 base, leaving 7 bases between the germline ends. The CDR3 has 14 amino acids. The CDR3 loop reads CASSLEPLQETQYF. The CDR3 DNA reads as TGTGCCAGCAGCTTAGAGCCCCTCCAAGAGACCCAGTACTTC.

The chain combines TRBV15 with TRBJ2-2; D unclear. The CDR3 is 13 residues long. CDR1 is LNHNV and CDR2 is YYDKDF in the germline V gene (reference sequence). Trimming pared 0 bases from V and 7 bases from J, leaving 6 bases between. The chain's CDR3 is CATSRESVGELFF. As DNA, the CDR3 is TGTGCCACCAGCAGAGAGTCAGTCGGGGAGCTGTTTTTT.